This TCR beta chain was recorded in a study of PD-L1 blockade in urothelial cancer. Overall study: Samples of blood were analyzed 3 weeks (second dose) and 6 weeks after treatment start. Study-level points and caveats: In blood sampled pretreatment, TCR clonality below the median predicted better survival.

The repertoire was sequenced with immunoSEQ multiplex PCR; TCRdb's copy has only in-frame clones and lacks some. There are tens of thousands of clones in the sample; about 88% occur only once, and about 25% lies in the top ten. The time point was: pretreatment peripheral blood. This CDR3 contains 14 residues. The germline V and J ends were trimmed by 6 bases and 0 bases, with 9 bases remaining between them. The sample holds one count of this clone. Its antigen is not known. This sequence was found in a donor aged 40 or older with urothelial cancer. The source material was PBMCs, sampled around atezolizumab (anti-PD-L1) treatment. The chain couples TRBV23-1 to TRBJ1-3; D not resolved. TRBV23-1 is an open reading frame whose function is uncertain. CDR3 in amino acids: CASREVGSGNTIYF. In DNA, the CDR3 is TGCGCCAGCAGGGAGGTCGGCTCTGGAAACACCATATATTTT.